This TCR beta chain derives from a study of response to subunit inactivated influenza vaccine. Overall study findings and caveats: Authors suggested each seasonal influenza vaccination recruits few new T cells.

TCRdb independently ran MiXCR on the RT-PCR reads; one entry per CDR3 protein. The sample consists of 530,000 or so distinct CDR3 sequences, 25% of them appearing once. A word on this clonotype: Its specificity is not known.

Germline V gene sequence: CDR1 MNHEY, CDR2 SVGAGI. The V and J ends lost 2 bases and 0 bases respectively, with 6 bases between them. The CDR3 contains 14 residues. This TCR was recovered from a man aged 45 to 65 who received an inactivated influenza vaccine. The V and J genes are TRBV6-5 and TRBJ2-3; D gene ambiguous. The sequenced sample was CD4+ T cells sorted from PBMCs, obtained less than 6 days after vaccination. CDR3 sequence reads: CASSYRRSTDTQYF. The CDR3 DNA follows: TGTGCCAGCAGTTACAGGCGGAGCACAGATACGCAGTATTTT.